This T cell receptor (beta chain) was observed in a study of shared clonotypes between healthy human individuals. Germline lookup yields CDR1 DFQATT and CDR2 SNEGSKA (reference sequence). V lost 4 bases and J 8 bases, leaving 8 bases between the germline ends. There are 11 residues in the CDR3. Findings of the study overall: Non-shared clonotypes were found to have lower generation probabilities than the clonotypes that were shared by all four of the sorted-subset donors. Estimated richness values were generally larger in naive subsets than in memory subsets.

In the case of this clone: Its antigen remains unknown.

The authors distributed each subset's genomic DNA evenly over several immunoSEQ plates. Sorted-subset replicate PCRs used roughly 220 ng DNA, around 27,000 T cell genomes. Repertoires were generated with immunoSEQ multiplex PCR, while TCRdb's copy carries only in-frame clones and drops some. Here the sample spans fewer than 1.8 million clones, roughly 98.5% being singletons. The sample comprised naive CD4+ T cells sorted from blood. This sample's subset: CD45RA+ positively selected. The receptor was isolated from a man younger than 40 in good health. The V call is TRBV20-1, the J call TRBJ1-4; D uncertain. The CDR3 DNA is TGCAGTGCTATATTGACAGAAAAACTGTTTTTT. This gives the protein CSAILTEKLFF.